These 10 T cell receptor beta chains were all obtained from the same sample, sequenced in a study of T cell responses to AZD1222 COVID-19 vaccine. Generated by immunoSEQ multiplex PCR, the TCRdb table keeps only in-frame clones and is missing some. The sample has 180,000 or so clones; approximately 88% are singletons. Specimen: peripheral blood, collected on day 0 of AZD1222 vaccination. These receptors came from an adult in good health.

The rearrangement links TRBV6-5 to TRBJ1-1; no clear D gene. The length of the CDR3 is 13 residues. The ends were cut back, 6 bases at V and 0 bases at J, with 8 bases in the middle. The germline CDR1 and CDR2 sequences are MNHEY and SVGAGI. CDR3 sequence (DNA): TGTGCCAGCAGCTACCAGGTGAACACTGAAGCTTTCTTT. Its protein product is CASSYQVNTEAFF.

The gene calls are TRBV10-1 and TRBJ2-3; unclear D gene. Trimming pared 5 bases from V and 0 bases from J, leaving 9 bases between. The CDR3 covers 14 residues. Per the germline V gene, CDR1 is WNHNN and CDR2 is SYGVQD (reference sequence). The CDR3 DNA is TGCGCCAGCAGTATGGCAGGTAGCACAGATACGCAGTATTTT. As protein: CASSMAGSTDTQYF.

The CDR3 nucleotides read TGTGCCAGCAATCGGGAGGGAACAACTAATGAAAAACTGTTTTTT. Amino acids: CASNREGTTNEKLFF. The rearrangement uses TRBV2 and TRBJ1-4; D remains ambiguous. Trimming left V 7 bases short and J 0 bases short, with 12 bases between. Germline CDR1 SNHLY, CDR2 FYNNEI. This CDR3 has 15 residues.

The rearrangement joins TRBV14 to TRBJ1-6; D is ambiguous. V lost 1 base to trimming and J lost 7 bases, with 5 bases between them. CDR1 is SGHDN, CDR2 FVKESK, per germline. This CDR3 comprises 13 residues. This CDR3 reads CASSQAGNSPLHF. Here the CDR3 DNA reads TGTGCCAGCAGCCAAGCGGGGAATTCACCCCTCCACTTT.

The V gene is TRBV28, the J gene TRBJ1-2; D is perhaps TRBD1 (6 bases). Per the germline V gene, CDR1 is MDHEN and CDR2 is SYDVKM. The germline V and J ends were trimmed by 9 bases and 0 bases, with 17 bases remaining between them. This CDR3 comprises 15 residues. The chain's CDR3 is CASRPTGPSNYGYTF. The CDR3, as DNA: TGTGCCAGTAGGCCGACAGGCCCCTCTAACTATGGCTACACCTTC.

The chain's CDR3 is CASTISRSEAFF. CDR3 coding DNA: TGTGCCAGCACCATAAGTAGGTCGGAAGCTTTCTTT. The chain has TRBV5-6 and TRBJ1-1; unclear D gene. The length of the CDR3 is 12 residues. V shed 6 bases and J shed 8 bases, with 14 bases lying between them. Germline CDR1 is SGHDT and CDR2 is YYEEEE.

V and J are TRBV7-8 and TRBJ2-1; TRBD2 aligns across 12 bases. Looked up from germline, CDR1 is SGHVS and CDR2 is FQNEAQ. V lost 5 bases and J lost 4; bases outside the gene matches: 3. This CDR3 region has 15 residues. CDR3 in amino acids: CASSPLAGGYNEQFF. As DNA, the CDR3 is TGTGCCAGCAGCCCTCTAGCGGGAGGGTACAATGAGCAGTTCTTC. The complete variable domain, with remaining parts taken from reference TRBV7-8 and TRBJ2-1, reads GAGVSQSPRYKVAKRGQDVALRCDPISGHVSLFWYQQALGQGPEFLTYFQNEAQLDKSGLPSDRFFAERPEGSVSTLKIQRTQQEDSAVYLCASSPLAGGYNEQFFGPGTRLTVL.

The chain uses TRBV5-6 and TRBJ2-3, with 8 bases that match TRBD1. CDR1 is SGHDT, CDR2 YYEEEE, per germline. V lost 3 bases and J lost 2; bases outside the gene matches: 11. The CDR3 contains 17 residues. The CDR3 coding sequence is TGTGCCAGCAGCTGGGGTCGGGACAGGAGGAACACAGATACGCAGTATTTT. Amino acid sequence: CASSWGRDRRNTDTQYF.

This chain connects TRBV19 to TRBJ2-1; weak D call: TRBD2 (5 bases). V lost 1 base and J 10 bases, leaving 8 bases between the germline ends. This CDR3 spans 12 amino acids. CDR1 and CDR2 (germline): LNHDA, SQIVND (reference sequence). The CDR3 is CASSIGGGEQFF. The CDR3 DNA reads TGTGCCAGTAGTATAGGAGGAGGAGAGCAGTTCTTC.

On this clone: An end of the junction does not agree with germline; a read error may underlie this. The chain is built from TRBV6-1 and TRBJ1-4; a weak D match, TRBD1 (5 bases). The CDR3 sequence is 13 residues long. Germline V gives CDR1 MNHNS, CDR2 SASEGT. CDR3 loop: CASREGVNEKLFF. In DNA form, the CDR3 reads TGTGCCAGCCGTGAAGGGGTTAATGAAAAACTGTTTTTT.